This T cell receptor (beta chain) was documented in a study of T cell repertoires and HLA-DP antigens. The overall study: Donors were two male and one female, aged 18-to-29 to 60-to-69. Average DNA input: approximately 230 ng for CD137+CD4+ sorts, 900 to 1,500 ng pre-culture. Overall study results and limits: Sorted CD137+ cells had clonality roughly 0.39 against both alloantigens, versus around 0.04 pre-culture. Against one allele, clones undetected before culture averaged approximately 35%; against the other, about 51%.

Here immunoSEQ multiplex PCR was the method, and the copy in TCRdb shows in-frame clones only, minus some. In the table there are some 89,000 clones, roughly nine tenths of which are singletons. The CDR3 contains 16 residues. V lost 1 base and J lost 4, with 15 bases in between. Germline V lookup: CDR1 SGHAT, CDR2 FQNNGV. Remarks on this clone: The antigen is undetermined.

The receptor was derived from a man aged 45-65 years in good health and CMV-seronegative. The chain recombines TRBV11-2 with TRBJ2-3, with D maybe TRBD2 (7 bases). Specimen: CD4+ T cells from PBMCs. As DNA, the CDR3 is TGTGCCAGCAGCTTAGTTGGGGGGGCGAGCCCAGATACGCAGTATTTT. This codes for CASSLVGGASPDTQYF.